The 13 T cell receptor beta chains below were found in one sample sequenced in a study of T cell repertoires in cytomegalovirus infection. Each CDR3 protein is one row after TCRdb ran MiXCR on the reads. The sample lists about 900,000 distinct CDR3 sequences, roughly a third seen once, with about an eighth in the top ten. Which antigens these TCRs recognize remains unknown. The starting material was cultured CD8+ T cells from PBMCs, obtained from culture after CMV antigen stimulation. The receptors were sampled from a human donor in good health (CMV status not recorded). Some clones in this sample may be carry-over from other donors' samples.

V and J are TRBV4-3 and TRBJ1-1, with D hard to call. Per the germline V gene, CDR1 is LGHNA and CDR2 is YSLEER. The CDR3 is 13 amino acids. Trimming left V 0 bases short and J 7 bases short, with 9 bases between. DNA for the CDR3: TGCGCCAGCAGCCAAGAAACGAGGAGTGAAGCTTTCTTT. The encoded protein is CASSQETRSEAFF.

In this sample, this clonotype turned up a few times. CDR3: CASALGNGYGYTF. The CDR3 DNA reads TGTGCCAGTGCTTTGGGGAATGGCTATGGCTACACCTTC. The rearrangement uses TRBV27 and TRBJ1-2; D call uncertain. The germline V gene encodes CDR1 MNHEY and CDR2 SMNVEV (reference sequence). V was trimmed by 9 bases and J by 4 bases, leaving 15 bases between them. The CDR3 totals 13 residues.

The chain couples TRBV4-1 to TRBJ1-5, with D possibly matching TRBD1 (6 bases). The CDR3 has 16 residues. Germline loops: CDR1 MGHRA, CDR2 YSYEKL. V lost 1 base and J lost 4, with 14 bases in between. CDR3 nucleotide sequence: TGCGCCAGCAGCCAAGGAGGACAGATAAATAATCAGCCCCAGCATTTT. Its translation: CASSQGGQINNQPQHF.

Only a few counts were recorded for this clonotype. The V and J genes are TRBV7-8 and TRBJ2-7, with D maybe TRBD1 (6 bases). V dropped 4 bases and J dropped 3 bases, with 13 bases sitting between them. The CDR3 sequence is 14 residues long. Germline V CDR1 and CDR2: SGHVS, FQNEAQ. CDR3 sequence (DNA): TGTGCCAGCAGCTCTCTGGGCAGGGGCTACGAGCAGTACTTC. Translation gives CASSSLGRGYEQYF.

The CDR3 DNA reads as TGTGCCAGCAGATTAAATAGCGGGGGGACCTTATCTAGCACAGATACGCAGTATTTT. Protein product: CASRLNSGGTLSSTDTQYF. The V call is TRBV11-2, the J call TRBJ2-3; TRBD2 matches at 10 bases. Per germline, CDR1 SGHAT and CDR2 FQNNGV. This CDR3 region has 19 residues. V lost 6 bases and J lost 0; bases outside the gene matches: 15.

The chain is built from TRBV6-2 or TRBV6-3 and TRBJ2-1; TRBD1 matches 9 bases. Germline CDR1 is MNHEY and CDR2 is SVGEGT. The ends lost 4 bases at V and 3 bases at J; junction bases unmatched: 16. The CDR3 contains 19 residues. The CDR3 bases are TGTGCCAGCAGTTCACAGGGGGCCCTTGCCCAATCCTTCTACAATGAGCAGTTCTTC. Its translation: CASSSQGALAQSFYNEQFF.

This clonotype was detected a few times. The gene calls are TRBV4-1 and TRBJ2-5; 9 nucleotides line up with TRBD1. This CDR3 comprises 14 residues. V lost 5 bases and J lost 2; bases outside the gene matches: 3. From germline, CDR1 is MGHRA and CDR2 YSYEKL. The CDR3 region has the DNA TGCGCCAGCAGCGTAGGGACAGGGCAAGAGACCCAGTACTTC. Its protein product is CASSVGTGQETQYF.

V is TRBV12-3 or TRBV12-4 and J is TRBJ2-1; D is unclear. Trimming removed 6 bases from V and 9 bases from J, with 12 bases in between. The CDR3 covers 12 residues. CDR3 sequence (DNA): TGTGCCAGCAGCGAAACCACCCCTGAGCAGTTCTTC. Its protein product is CASSETTPEQFF.

The chain joins TRBV29-1 to TRBJ2-5; D is ambiguous. The length of the CDR3 is 15 residues. Germline CDR1 is SQVTM and CDR2 is ANQGSEA. V was cut by 2 bases and J by 4 bases, with 17 bases left in between. The CDR3 loop reads CSVESDWAGIETQYF. As DNA, the CDR3 is TGCAGCGTTGAAAGTGACTGGGCAGGTATAGAGACCCAGTACTTC.

The chain couples TRBV9 to TRBJ1-1; no clear D. The CDR3 totals 14 residues. CDR1 is SGDLS, CDR2 YYNGEE, per germline. V gave up 0 bases and J gave up 1 base, with 7 bases separating them. CDR3 protein: CASSVARRNTEAFF. The CDR3 DNA reads TGTGCCAGCAGCGTAGCGCGGCGGAACACTGAAGCTTTCTTT.

This clonotype was observed a few times. This chain uses TRBV20-1 with TRBJ1-4; D ambiguous. The CDR3 is made up of 20 amino acids. V gave up 0 bases and J gave up 1 base, with 24 bases separating them. Germline CDR1 is DFQATT and CDR2 is SNEGSKA (reference sequence). CDR3 DNA: TGCAGTGCTAGAGATCCGAAATCGAGGGATCTGAAAGGAACTAATGAAAAACTGTTTTTT. This gives the protein CSARDPKSRDLKGTNEKLFF.

A few counts support this clonotype. This chain connects TRBV4-1 to TRBJ1-1, with TRBD1 identical over 7 bases. V lost 3 bases, J lost 4 bases, and 11 bases stayed unmatched. The CDR3 spans 16 residues. Germline V gene lookup returns CDR1 MGHRA and CDR2 YSYEKL. CDR3 loop: CASSHPRPGGRTEAFF. The DNA for the CDR3 is TGCGCCAGCAGCCACCCCAGACCAGGGGGGCGCACTGAAGCTTTCTTT.

This sequence joins TRBV18 and TRBJ1-6; 7 nucleotides align to TRBD1. The junction had 4 bases not matched to a gene; V was cut back by 2 bases and J by 6 bases. Germline V lookup: CDR1 KGHSH, CDR2 LQKENI. The CDR3 spans 15 residues. The CDR3 protein is CASSPKGAGNSPLHF. CDR3 bases: TGTGCCAGCTCACCAAAGGGGGCAGGTAATTCACCCCTCCACTTT.